This T cell receptor (beta chain) was sequenced for a study of blood T cell repertoires in COVID-19. Clinical history as reported by participants underpinned cohort assignment. Repertoires were generated with immunoSEQ multiplex PCR, while TCRdb's copy carries only in-frame clones and drops some. Of more than 250,000 clones detected, 70% to 90% appear once; the ten largest clones hold about 6.1%. Trimming cost V 2 bases and J 0 bases; bases outside gene matches: 3. Germline V gene data show CDR1 as SGHDN and CDR2 as FVKESK. The CDR3 sequence is 15 residues long. The source of this sequence is a woman in her forties who had recovered from COVID-19. The chain couples TRBV14 to TRBJ1-2; 7 positions match TRBD1. The sequencing sample was made of PBMCs or T cells enriched from blood (not recorded which). CDR3 in amino acids: CASSQRQGANYGYTF. In nucleotides, the CDR3 is TGTGCCAGCAGCCAACGACAGGGAGCTAACTATGGCTACACCTTC. The full variable domain, its missing parts supplied by reference TRBV14 and TRBJ1-2, is EAGVTQFPSHSVIEKGQTVTLRCDPISGHDNLYWYRRVMGKEIKFLLHFVKESKQDESGMPNNRFLAERTGGTYSTLKVQPAELEDSGVYFCASSQRQGANYGYTFGSGTRLTVV.